These T cell receptor beta chains were read from a single sample in a study of beta chain features in type 1 diabetes. The table came from immunoSEQ multiplex PCR; TCRdb's copy has only in-frame clones and leaves some out. The sample lists some 99,000 clones; about 40% were seen once. The sequenced sample consisted of stem cell memory CD4+ T cells from blood. These receptors originate from a woman younger than 30 in good health. The CDR3 runs from the conserved cysteine through the conserved F or W. Clone size is not always given. Where it is, it says once, few, many or a class for expanded clones.

clone_size	v_call	j_call	cdr3_aa
NA	TRBV28	TRBJ2-4	CASSWTSGKWGGRNIQYF
NA	TRBV28	TRBJ2-7	CASSLRFPRQYF
NA	TRBV28	TRBJ1-1	CASSSYWAFF
few	TRBV9	TRBJ2-1	CASSLFGARVSNEQFF
NA	TRBV7-9	TRBJ1-1	CASSPYGGATEAFF
NA	TRBV5-1	TRBJ2-7	CASSLGQGDSYEQYF
NA	TRBV18	TRBJ2-5	CASSLQGGLQETQYF
NA	TRBV6-5	TRBJ2-7	CASSSHSGNYEQYF
few	TRBV5-4	TRBJ2-7	CASSRDRGPYEQYF
NA	TRBV5-8	TRBJ1-1	CASSLVGAQAFF
NA	TRBV11-3	TRBJ1-1	CASSLTLGTEAFF
NA	TRBV7-8	TRBJ2-1	CASTRGSLAGEQFF
NA	TRBV7-3	TRBJ2-5	CASSNDSLGKKTQYF
NA	TRBV6-5	TRBJ2-7	CATRYSYEQYF
NA	TRBV19	TRBJ1-5	CASEKLRGQQPQHF
few	TRBV18	TRBJ2-6	CASSLEASSGANVLTF
NA	TRBV4-1	TRBJ1-1	CASRGQGAGNTEAFF
NA	TRBV6-6	TRBJ2-7	CASSPPIGQGAIEQYF
NA	TRBV5-1	TRBJ1-2	CASNGQGAWDGYTF
NA	TRBV2	TRBJ2-7	CASRVTSSPSYEQYF
NA	TRBV28	TRBJ2-2	CASSFNRWGSTGELFF
NA	TRBV12-5	TRBJ1-2	CASGQAGDYGYTF
NA	TRBV4-3	TRBJ2-3	CASSSTSGTSGVTDTQYF
NA	TRBV6-1	TRBJ2-7	CASVIGYEQYF
few	TRBV29-1	TRBJ2-7	CSVGGTPTYEQYF
NA	TRBV29-1	TRBJ2-7	CSVFGTGGFLDEQYF
NA	TRBV19	TRBJ1-4	CASKGDRLNEKLFF
few	TRBV11-1	TRBJ2-7	CASSHPEQFYEQYF
NA	TRBV6-1	TRBJ2-1	CASSEFVAGAHNEQFF
NA	TRBV5-6	TRBJ1-1	CASSLAKGAAFF
few	TRBV29-1	TRBJ1-1	CSVKGQRSNTEAFF
NA	TRBV7-2	TRBJ2-2	CASSIESGSGTGELFF
few	TRBV28	TRBJ2-1	CASSTSGSYNEQFF
few	TRBV7-9	TRBJ2-7	CASSQGLAGAYEQYF
NA	TRBV7-8	TRBJ1-2	CASSLALQEYGYTF
NA	TRBV18	TRBJ1-5	CASSPGNRSFSNQPQHF
once	TRBV28	TRBJ2-1	CASSLSGSYYNEQFF
few	TRBV6-6	TRBJ2-3	CASSWTTDTQYF
NA	TRBV9	TRBJ1-1	CASSVGANTEAFF
NA	TRBV5-4	TRBJ2-5	CASSQQLGGRETQYF
few	TRBV7-9	TRBJ2-6	CASSRGQGGAGANVLTF
NA	TRBV18	TRBJ2-1	CASSPLAGVHEQFF
few	TRBV6-6	TRBJ2-1	CASSQRGQFF
NA	TRBV7-9	TRBJ2-7	CASSTWTGSYEQYF
NA	TRBV4-2	TRBJ2-1	CASSQDGGGPRLGPGGWNEQFF